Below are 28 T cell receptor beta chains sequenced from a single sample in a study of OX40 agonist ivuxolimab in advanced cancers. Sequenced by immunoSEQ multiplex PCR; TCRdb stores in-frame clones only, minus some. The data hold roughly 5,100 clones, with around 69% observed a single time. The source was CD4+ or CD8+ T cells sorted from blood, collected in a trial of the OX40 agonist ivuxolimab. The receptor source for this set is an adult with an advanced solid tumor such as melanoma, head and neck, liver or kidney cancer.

The CDR3 protein is CASSAPGGFNGYTF. The CDR3 DNA is TGTGCCAGTAGTGCGCCGGGAGGGTTCAACGGCTACACCTTC. V is TRBV19 and J is TRBJ1-2; D is unclear. Germline CDR1 and CDR2: LNHDA and SQIVND (reference sequence). V shed 5 bases and J shed 8 bases, with 18 bases lying between them. The CDR3 sequence is 14 residues long. Supplemented by reference TRBV19 and TRBJ1-2, the full variable domain reads DGGITQSPKYLFRKEGQNVTLSCEQNLNHDAMYWYRQDPGQGLRLIYYSQIVNDFQKGDIAEGYSVSREKKESFPLTVTSAQKNPTAFYLCASSAPGGFNGYTFGSGTRLTVV.

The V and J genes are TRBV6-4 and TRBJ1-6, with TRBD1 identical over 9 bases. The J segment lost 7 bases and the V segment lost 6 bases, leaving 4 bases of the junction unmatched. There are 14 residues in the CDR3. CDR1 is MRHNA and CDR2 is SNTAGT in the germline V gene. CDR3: CASSPGQGNSPLHF. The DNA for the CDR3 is TGTGCCAGCAGCCCCGGACAGGGGAATTCACCCCTCCACTTT.

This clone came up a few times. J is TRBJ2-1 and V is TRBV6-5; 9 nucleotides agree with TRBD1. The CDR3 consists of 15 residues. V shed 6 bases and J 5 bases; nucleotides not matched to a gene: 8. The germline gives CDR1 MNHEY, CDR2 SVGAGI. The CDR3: CASRFGTGINNEQFF. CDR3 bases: TGTGCCAGCAGATTCGGGACAGGGATCAACAATGAGCAGTTCTTC.

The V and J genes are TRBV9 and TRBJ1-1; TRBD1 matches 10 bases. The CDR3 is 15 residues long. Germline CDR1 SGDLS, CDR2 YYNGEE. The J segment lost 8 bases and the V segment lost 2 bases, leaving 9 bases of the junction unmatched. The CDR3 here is CASSVFRQGATEAFF. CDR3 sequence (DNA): TGTGCCAGCAGCGTCTTTAGACAGGGGGCTACCGAAGCTTTCTTT. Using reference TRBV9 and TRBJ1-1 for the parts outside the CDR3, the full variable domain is DSGVTQTPKHLITATGQRVTLRCSPRSGDLSVYWYQQSLDQGLQFLIQYYNGEERAKGNILERFSAQQFPDLHSELNLSSLELGDSALYFCASSVFRQGATEAFFGQGTRLTVV.

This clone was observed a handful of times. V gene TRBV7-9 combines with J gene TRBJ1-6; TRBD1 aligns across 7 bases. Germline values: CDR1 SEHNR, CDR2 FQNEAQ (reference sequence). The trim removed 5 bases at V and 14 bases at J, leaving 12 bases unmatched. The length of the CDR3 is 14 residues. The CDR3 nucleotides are TGTGCCAGCAGCCCCGGGACAGCCTTTGAGGCCCTCCACTTT. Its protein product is CASSPGTAFEALHF.

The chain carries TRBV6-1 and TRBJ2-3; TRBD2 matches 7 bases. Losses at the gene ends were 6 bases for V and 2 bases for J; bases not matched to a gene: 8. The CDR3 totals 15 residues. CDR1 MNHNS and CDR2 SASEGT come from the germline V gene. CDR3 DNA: TGTGCCAGCAGGGGACTACCCCGCCTCACAGATACGCAGTATTTT. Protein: CASRGLPRLTDTQYF.

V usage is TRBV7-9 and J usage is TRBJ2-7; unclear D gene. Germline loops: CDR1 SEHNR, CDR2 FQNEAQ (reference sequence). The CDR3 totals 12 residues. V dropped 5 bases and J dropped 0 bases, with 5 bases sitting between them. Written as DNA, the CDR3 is TGTGCCAGCAGCGAAAGCTCCTACGAGCAGTACTTC. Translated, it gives CASSESSYEQYF. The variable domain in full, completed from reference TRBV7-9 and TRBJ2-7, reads DTGVSQNPRHKITKRGQNVTFRCDPISEHNRLYWYRQTLGQGPEFLTYFQNEAQLEKSRLLSDRFSAERPKGSFSTLEIQRTEQGDSAMYLCASSESSYEQYFGPGTRLTVT.

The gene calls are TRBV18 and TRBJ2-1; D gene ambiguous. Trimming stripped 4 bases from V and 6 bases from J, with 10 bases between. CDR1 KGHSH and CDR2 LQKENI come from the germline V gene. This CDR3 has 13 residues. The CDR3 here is CASSRYHGNEQFF. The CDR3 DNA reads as TGTGCCAGCTCACGATACCACGGCAATGAGCAGTTCTTC.

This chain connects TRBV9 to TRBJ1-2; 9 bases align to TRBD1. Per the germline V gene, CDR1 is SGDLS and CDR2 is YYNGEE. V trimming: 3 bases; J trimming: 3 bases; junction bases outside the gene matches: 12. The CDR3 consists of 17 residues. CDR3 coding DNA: TGTGCCAGCAGCGCAACCCCGGGGGACAGGGAGGACTATGGCTACACCTTC. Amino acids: CASSATPGDREDYGYTF.

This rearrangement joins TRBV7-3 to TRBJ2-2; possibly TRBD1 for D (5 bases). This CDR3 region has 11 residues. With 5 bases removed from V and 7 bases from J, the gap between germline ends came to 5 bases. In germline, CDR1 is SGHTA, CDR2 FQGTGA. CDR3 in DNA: TGTGCCAGCAGCCAGGGCGGGGAGCTGTTTTTT. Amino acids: CASSQGGELFF.

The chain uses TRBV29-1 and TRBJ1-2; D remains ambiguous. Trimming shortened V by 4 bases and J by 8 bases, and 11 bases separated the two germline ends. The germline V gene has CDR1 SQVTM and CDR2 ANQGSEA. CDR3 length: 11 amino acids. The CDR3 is CSVGPLSGYTF. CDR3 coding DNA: TGCAGCGTTGGCCCCCTTTCCGGCTACACCTTC.

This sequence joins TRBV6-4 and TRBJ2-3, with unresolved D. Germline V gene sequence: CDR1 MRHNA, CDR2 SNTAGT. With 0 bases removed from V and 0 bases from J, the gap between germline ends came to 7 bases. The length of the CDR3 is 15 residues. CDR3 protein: CASSDSWASTDTQYF. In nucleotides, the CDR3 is TGTGCCAGCAGTGACTCCTGGGCTAGCACAGATACGCAGTATTTT.

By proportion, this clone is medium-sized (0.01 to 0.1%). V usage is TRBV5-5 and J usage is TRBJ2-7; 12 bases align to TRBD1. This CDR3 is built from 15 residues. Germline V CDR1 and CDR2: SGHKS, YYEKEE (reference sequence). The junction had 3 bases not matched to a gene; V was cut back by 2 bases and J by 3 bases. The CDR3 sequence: CASSFRDRGRYEQYF. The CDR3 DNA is TGTGCCAGCAGCTTTCGGGACAGGGGGCGCTACGAGCAGTACTTC.

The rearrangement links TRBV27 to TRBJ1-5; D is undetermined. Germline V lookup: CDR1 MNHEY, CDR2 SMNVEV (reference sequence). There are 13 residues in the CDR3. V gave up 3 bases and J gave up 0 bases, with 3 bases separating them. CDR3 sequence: CASSFYSNQPQHF. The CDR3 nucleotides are TGTGCCAGCAGTTTCTATAGCAATCAGCCCCAGCATTTT.

CDR3 in amino acids: CASSQEWTGRGKLFF. The CDR3 nucleotides read TGCGCCAGCAGCCAAGAATGGACGGGAAGAGGGAAACTGTTTTTT. The chain couples TRBV4-3 to TRBJ1-4; no clear D. Per germline, CDR1 LGHNA and CDR2 YSLEER. The CDR3 contains 15 residues. Trimming stripped 0 bases from V and 11 bases from J, with 16 bases between.

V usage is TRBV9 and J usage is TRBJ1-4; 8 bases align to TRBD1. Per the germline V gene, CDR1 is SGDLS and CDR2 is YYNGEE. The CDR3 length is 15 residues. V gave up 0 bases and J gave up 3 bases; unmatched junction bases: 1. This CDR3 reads CASSVEGQANEKLFF. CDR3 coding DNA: TGTGCCAGCAGCGTAGAGGGACAGGCTAATGAAAAACTGTTTTTT.

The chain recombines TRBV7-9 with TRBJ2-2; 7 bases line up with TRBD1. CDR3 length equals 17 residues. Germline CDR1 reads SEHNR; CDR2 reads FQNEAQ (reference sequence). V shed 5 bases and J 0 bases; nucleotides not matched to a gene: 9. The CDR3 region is CASSPPGTDANTGELFF. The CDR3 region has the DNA TGTGCCAGCAGCCCCCCGGGGACAGACGCGAACACCGGGGAGCTGTTTTTT.

The CDR3 DNA follows: TGTGCCAGCAGTTACTCGACGGGGGAAGTACTCTACGAGCAGTACTTC. This gives the protein CASSYSTGEVLYEQYF. This chain links TRBV6-5 with TRBJ2-7, with D perhaps matching TRBD2 (6 bases). This CDR3 has 16 amino acids. Germline loops: CDR1 MNHEY, CDR2 SVGAGI. Trimming shortened V by 0 bases and J by 3 bases, and 15 bases separated the two germline ends.

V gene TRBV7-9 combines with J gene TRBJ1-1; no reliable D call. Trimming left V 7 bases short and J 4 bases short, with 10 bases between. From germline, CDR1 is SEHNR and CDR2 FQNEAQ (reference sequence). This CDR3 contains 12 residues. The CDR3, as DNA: TGTGCCAGCAAGGATTTTGGCACTGAAGCTTTCTTT. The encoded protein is CASKDFGTEAFF. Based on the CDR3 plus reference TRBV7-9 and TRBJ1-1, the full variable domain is DTGVSQNPRHKITKRGQNVTFRCDPISEHNRLYWYRQTLGQGPEFLTYFQNEAQLEKSRLLSDRFSAERPKGSFSTLEIQRTEQGDSAMYLCASKDFGTEAFFGQGTRLTVV.

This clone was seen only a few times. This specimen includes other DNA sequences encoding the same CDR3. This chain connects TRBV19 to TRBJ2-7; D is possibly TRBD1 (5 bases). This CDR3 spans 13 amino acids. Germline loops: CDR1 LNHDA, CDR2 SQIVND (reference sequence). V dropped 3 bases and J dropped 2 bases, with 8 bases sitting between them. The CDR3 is CASSMGRAYEQYF. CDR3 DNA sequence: TGTGCCAGTAGTATGGGCAGGGCCTACGAGCAGTACTTC.

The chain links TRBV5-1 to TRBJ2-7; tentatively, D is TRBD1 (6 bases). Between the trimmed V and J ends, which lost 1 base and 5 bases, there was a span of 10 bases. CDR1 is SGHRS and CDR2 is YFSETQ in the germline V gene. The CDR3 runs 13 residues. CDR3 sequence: CASSLLGAHEQYF. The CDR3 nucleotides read TGCGCCAGCAGCTTGCTGGGGGCCCACGAGCAGTACTTC.

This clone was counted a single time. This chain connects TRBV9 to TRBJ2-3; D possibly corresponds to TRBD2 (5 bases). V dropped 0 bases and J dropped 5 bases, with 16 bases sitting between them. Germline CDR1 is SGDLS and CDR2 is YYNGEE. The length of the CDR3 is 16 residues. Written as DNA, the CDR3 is TGTGCCAGCAGCGTAGCTCGGGGAAAGGAAAGAGATACGCAGTATTTT. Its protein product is CASSVARGKERDTQYF.

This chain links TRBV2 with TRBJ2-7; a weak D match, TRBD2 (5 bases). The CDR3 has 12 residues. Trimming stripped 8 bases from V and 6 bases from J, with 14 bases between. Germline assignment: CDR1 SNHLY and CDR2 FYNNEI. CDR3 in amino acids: CASEGTKAEQYF. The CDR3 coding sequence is TGTGCCAGCGAGGGTACCAAGGCCGAGCAGTACTTC.

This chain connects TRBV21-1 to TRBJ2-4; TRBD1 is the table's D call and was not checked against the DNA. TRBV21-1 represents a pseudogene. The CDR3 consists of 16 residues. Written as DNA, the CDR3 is TGTGCCAGCAGAAAAATTCTACAGCAAAGAAAAAACATTCAGTACTTC. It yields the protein CASRKILQQRKNIQYF.

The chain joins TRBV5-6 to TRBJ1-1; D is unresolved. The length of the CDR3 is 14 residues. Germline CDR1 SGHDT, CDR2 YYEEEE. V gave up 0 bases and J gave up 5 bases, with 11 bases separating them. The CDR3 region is CASSLGAAGTEAFF. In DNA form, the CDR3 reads TGTGCCAGCAGCTTGGGGGCAGCGGGGACTGAAGCTTTCTTT.

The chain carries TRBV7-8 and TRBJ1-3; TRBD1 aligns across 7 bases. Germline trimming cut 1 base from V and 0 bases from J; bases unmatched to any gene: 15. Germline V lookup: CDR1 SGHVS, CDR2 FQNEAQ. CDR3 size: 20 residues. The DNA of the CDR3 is TGTGCCAGCAGCTTAGGTCCCCGGACAGGTCGCTTTGGCTCTGGAAACACCATATATTTT. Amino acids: CASSLGPRTGRFGSGNTIYF.

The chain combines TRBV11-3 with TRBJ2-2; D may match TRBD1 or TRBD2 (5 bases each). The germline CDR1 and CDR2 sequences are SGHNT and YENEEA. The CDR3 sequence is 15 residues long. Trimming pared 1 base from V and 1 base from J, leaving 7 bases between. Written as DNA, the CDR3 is TGTGCCAGCAGCTTAGGGGGGATGAACACCGGGGAGCTGTTTTTT. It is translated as CASSLGGMNTGELFF.

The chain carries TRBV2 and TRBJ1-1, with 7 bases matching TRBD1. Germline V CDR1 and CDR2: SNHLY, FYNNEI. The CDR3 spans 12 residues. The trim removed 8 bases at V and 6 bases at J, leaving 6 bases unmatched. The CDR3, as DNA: TGTGCCAGCCCCCAGGGGGGGGCTGAAGCTTTCTTT. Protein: CASPQGGAEAFF.